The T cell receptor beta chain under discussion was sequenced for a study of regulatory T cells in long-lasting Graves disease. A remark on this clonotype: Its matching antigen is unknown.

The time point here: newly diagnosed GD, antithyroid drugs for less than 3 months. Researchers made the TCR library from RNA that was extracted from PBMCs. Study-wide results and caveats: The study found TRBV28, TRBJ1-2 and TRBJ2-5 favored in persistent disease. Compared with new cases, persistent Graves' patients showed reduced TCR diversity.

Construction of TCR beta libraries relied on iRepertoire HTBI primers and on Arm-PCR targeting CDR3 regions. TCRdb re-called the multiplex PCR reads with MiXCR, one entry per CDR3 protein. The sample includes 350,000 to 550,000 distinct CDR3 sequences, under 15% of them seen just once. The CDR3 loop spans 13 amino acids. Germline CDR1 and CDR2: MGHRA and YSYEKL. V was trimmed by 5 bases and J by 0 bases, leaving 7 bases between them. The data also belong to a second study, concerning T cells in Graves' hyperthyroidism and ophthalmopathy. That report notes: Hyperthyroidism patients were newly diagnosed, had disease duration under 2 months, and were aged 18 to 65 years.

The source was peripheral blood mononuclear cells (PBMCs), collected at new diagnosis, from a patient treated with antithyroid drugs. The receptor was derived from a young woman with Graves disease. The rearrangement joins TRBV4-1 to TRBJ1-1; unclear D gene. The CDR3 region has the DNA TGCGCCAGCAGCGGGAAACTGAACACTGAAGCTTTCTTT. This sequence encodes CASSGKLNTEAFF.